Given below is one TCR beta chain in context. This record comes from a study of T cell changes during pregnancy in multiple sclerosis. Germline values: CDR1 LNHDA, CDR2 SQIVND (reference sequence). V shed 7 bases, J shed 5 bases, and the junction held 10 bases outside the gene matches. CDR3 size: 15 residues. The repertoire was sequenced with immunoSEQ multiplex PCR; TCRdb's copy has only in-frame clones and lacks some. The sample holds some 40,000 clones, 85% to 90% seen once. The input for sequencing was CD4+ T cells from peripheral blood mononuclear cells, taken in the first trimester of pregnancy. V usage is TRBV19 and J usage is TRBJ2-5, with 10 bases aligning to TRBD2. This TCR derives from a female donor with multiple sclerosis, enrolled in a pregnancy study. CDR3 nucleotides: TGTGCCAGTAAAAGCGGGAGGGCGTATGGGGAGACCCAGTACTTC. It is translated as CASKSGRAYGETQYF.